Included here is one T cell receptor beta chain sequence, with context. The sample is drawn from a study of shared T cell receptors in the human thymus. Data came from immunoSEQ multiplex PCR; TCRdb stores just in-frame clones and leaves some out. The table shows 550,000 to 800,000 clones, with 80% to 90% occurring only once. Germline V gene sequence: CDR1 MGHRA, CDR2 YSYEKL. V gave up 4 bases and J gave up 6 bases; unmatched junction bases: 8. The CDR3 is 15 residues long. The same sample was also studied in work on human thymus T cells.

The receptor was isolated from a girl under three years old with a congenital heart defect. Sequenced sample: thymocytes. The chain employs TRBV4-1 and TRBJ1-2, with TRBD1 matching 10 bases. CDR3 loop: CASSRTAGTGDGYTF. Written as DNA, the CDR3 is TGCGCCAGCAGCCGGACGGCCGGGACAGGGGATGGCTACACCTTC.